The 10 T cell receptor beta chains below were found in one sample sequenced in a study of T cells in Graves' hyperthyroidism and ophthalmopathy. What was amplified from RNA transcripts were TCR beta CDR3 regions. The TCR CDR3 was amplified in a first-round RT-PCR using the HTBI primer set. In TCRdb, the multiplex PCR reads were re-called with MiXCR into one record per CDR3 protein. Among approximately 400,000 distinct CDR3 sequences listed, about 20% were seen once. Sequencing used blood. The receptors originated from a woman between 18 and 29 years old with Graves' hyperthyroidism.

At least ten counts were recorded for this clonotype. The chain employs TRBV6-1 and TRBJ1-5; no reliable D call. Germline CDR1 is MNHNS and CDR2 is SASEGT. V lost 2 bases, J lost 0 bases, and 11 bases lay in between. The CDR3 has 16 residues. This CDR3 is CASSERVSFSNQPQHF. The CDR3 nucleotides are TGTGCCAGCAGTGAAAGGGTGTCGTTTAGCAATCAGCCCCAGCATTTT.

V is TRBV9 and J is TRBJ1-1, with 7 bases matching TRBD1. This CDR3 comprises 18 residues. Germline CDR1 and CDR2: SGDLS and YYNGEE. V was pared by 0 bases and J by 0 bases, with 11 bases of the junction left unmatched. The CDR3 here is CASSVVPGDRFLNTEAFF. CDR3 sequence (DNA): TGTGCCAGCAGCGTAGTACCCGGGGACAGATTCTTGAACACTGAAGCTTTCTTT.

This clonotype has just a few counts. The V gene is TRBV6-2 or TRBV6-3, the J gene TRBJ2-2, with 7 positions matching TRBD2. Germline V gene data show CDR1 as MNHEY and CDR2 as SVGEGT. This CDR3 region has 15 residues. V lost 5 bases, J lost 0 bases, and 3 bases stayed unmatched. The chain's CDR3 is CASSPSGTNTGELFF. The CDR3 bases are TGTGCCAGCAGTCCGAGCGGGACGAACACCGGGGAGCTGTTTTTT.

The chain combines TRBV28 with TRBJ2-3; D is perhaps TRBD2 (5 bases). The germline V gene encodes CDR1 MDHEN and CDR2 SYDVKM. The germline V and J ends were trimmed by 2 bases and 4 bases, with 16 bases remaining between them. The CDR3 sequence is 16 residues long. The CDR3 protein is CASSLIGLAGADTQYF. The CDR3 DNA is TGTGCCAGCAGTTTAATAGGGCTAGCCGGGGCAGATACGCAGTATTTT.

This clonotype was picked up many times. The chain uses TRBV11-2 and TRBJ2-7, with a possible D match to TRBD2 (6 bases). V lost 1 base to trimming and J lost 4 bases, with 11 bases between them. The CDR3 is 14 residues long. In germline, CDR1 is SGHAT, CDR2 FQNNGV. This CDR3 reads CASSLASGSYEQYF. CDR3 nucleotides: TGTGCCAGCAGCTTAGCCAGCGGGTCTTACGAGCAGTACTTC.

The V gene is TRBV12-3 or TRBV12-4, the J gene TRBJ2-7; 7 bases align to TRBD1. The CDR3 runs 15 residues. V lost 1 base and J lost 3; bases outside the gene matches: 6. CDR3 loop: CASSLGGQISYEQYF. The CDR3 region has the DNA TGTGCCAGCAGTTTAGGGGGACAGATAAGCTACGAGCAGTACTTC.

The table lists this clonotype with many counts. With a much larger clone just one base away, this may be a read error. The genes are TRBV12-3 or TRBV12-4 and TRBJ2-7, with 10 bases lining up with TRBD1. The CDR3 contains 14 residues. The CDR3 is CASSPGQGSNEQHF. The CDR3 nucleotides read TGTGCCAGCAGTCCGGGACAGGGGTCGAACGAGCAGCACTTC.

This clonotype was found many times. V gene TRBV6-5 combines with J gene TRBJ1-5; no clear D. The CDR3 sequence is 13 residues long. Germline CDR1 MNHEY, CDR2 SVGAGI. Trimming took 4 bases from V and 7 from J, leaving 11 bases between them. The CDR3 sequence: CASSFQHGQPQHF. CDR3 coding DNA: TGTGCCAGCAGTTTCCAACATGGACAGCCCCAGCATTTT.

This clonotype was seen many times. CDR3 region: CASSLEGPGYTF. CDR3 coding DNA: TGTGCCAGCAGCTTGGAGGGTCCTGGCTACACCTTC. V gene TRBV5-4 combines with J gene TRBJ1-2; D is undetermined. The CDR3 runs 12 residues. The germline V and J ends were trimmed by 0 bases and 7 bases, with 7 bases remaining between them. The V gene's germline CDR1 is SGHNT and CDR2 YYREEE (reference sequence).

This clonotype occurred many times. The gene calls are TRBV20-1 and TRBJ2-7, with TRBD2 identical over 7 bases. After removal of 3 bases from V and 1 base from J, the junction contained 6 bases not matched to a gene. The germline CDR1 and CDR2 sequences are DFQATT and SNEGSKA (reference sequence). This CDR3 comprises 14 residues. The CDR3 DNA is TGCAGTGCTAGCCTAGCGGTACGTTCCTACGAGCAGTACTTC. Translating gives CSASLAVRSYEQYF.